The source of this T cell receptor (beta chain) is a study of cytomegalovirus exposure and HLA in healthy donors. Study results and caveats: Rates of TCR association differed by HLA locus in a later analysis, with DRB1 highest and HLA-C lowest. Later on, a genetic analysis was performed. It linked a missense variant in DCLRE1C with V- and J-gene trimming of TCR beta.

On this clone: Its antigen is undetermined.

The PCR used 60 Vbeta and 13 Jbeta primers. Profiled with immunoSEQ multiplex PCR; TCRdb holds only in-frame clones, not every one. Here the sample spans fewer than 150,000 clones, about four fifths being singletons. V lost 4 bases and J 1 base, leaving 15 bases between the germline ends. This CDR3 contains 16 residues. Germline CDR1 LGHNA, CDR2 YNFKEQ. Specimen: PBMCs. V is TRBV4-2 and J is TRBJ2-3; possibly TRBD1 for D (5 bases). This receptor was identified in a man under 40 in good health and CMV-seronegative. CDR3 in amino acids: CASSPGRGSGTDTQYF. In nucleotides, the CDR3 is TGTGCCAGCAGCCCGGGTAGGGGCTCTGGCACAGATACGCAGTATTTT.